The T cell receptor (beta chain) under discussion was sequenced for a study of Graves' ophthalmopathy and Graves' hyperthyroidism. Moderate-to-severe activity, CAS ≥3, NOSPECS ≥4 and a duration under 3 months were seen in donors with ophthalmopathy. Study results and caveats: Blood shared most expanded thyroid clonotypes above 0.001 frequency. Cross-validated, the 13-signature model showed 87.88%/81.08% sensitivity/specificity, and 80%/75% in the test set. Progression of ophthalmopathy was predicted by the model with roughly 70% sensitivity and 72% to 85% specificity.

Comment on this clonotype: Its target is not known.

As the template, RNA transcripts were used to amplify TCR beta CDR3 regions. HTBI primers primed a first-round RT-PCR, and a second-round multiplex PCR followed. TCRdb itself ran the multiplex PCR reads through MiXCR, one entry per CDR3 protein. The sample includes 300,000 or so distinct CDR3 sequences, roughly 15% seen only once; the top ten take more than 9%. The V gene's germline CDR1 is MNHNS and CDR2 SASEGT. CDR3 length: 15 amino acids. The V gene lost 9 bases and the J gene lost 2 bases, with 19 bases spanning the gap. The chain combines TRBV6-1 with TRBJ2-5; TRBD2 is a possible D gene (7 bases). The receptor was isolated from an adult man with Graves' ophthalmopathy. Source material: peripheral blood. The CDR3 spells CASRTGGARQETQYF. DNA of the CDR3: TGTGCCAGTCGCACTGGGGGGGCCCGACAAGAGACCCAGTACTTC.